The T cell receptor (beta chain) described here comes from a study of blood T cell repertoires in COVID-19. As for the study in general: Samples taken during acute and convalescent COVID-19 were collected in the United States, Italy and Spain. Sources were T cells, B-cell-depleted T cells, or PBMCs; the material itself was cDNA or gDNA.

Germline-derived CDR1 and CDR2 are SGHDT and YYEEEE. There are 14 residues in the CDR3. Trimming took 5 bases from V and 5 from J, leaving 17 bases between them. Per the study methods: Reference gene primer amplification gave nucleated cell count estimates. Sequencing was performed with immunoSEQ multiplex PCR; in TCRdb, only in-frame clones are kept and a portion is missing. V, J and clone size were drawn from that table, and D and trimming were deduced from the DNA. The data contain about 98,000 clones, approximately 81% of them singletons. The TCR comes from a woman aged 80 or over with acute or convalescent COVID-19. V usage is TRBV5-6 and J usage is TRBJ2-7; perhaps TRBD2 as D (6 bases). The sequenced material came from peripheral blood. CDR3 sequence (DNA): TGTGCCAGCAGGACTAGTTCGGGGGTCCACGAGCAGTACGTC. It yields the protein CASRTSSGVHEQYV.